The 8 T cell receptor beta chains presented below share a single source sample, sequenced in a study of T cell responses to AZD1222 COVID-19 vaccine. Clones were sequenced by immunoSEQ multiplex PCR, and TCRdb holds only the in-frame ones, with some missing. The sample includes around 70,000 clones, around 85% of them seen just once. The sequenced sample was peripheral blood, obtained on day 0 of AZD1222 vaccination. These receptors came from an adult in good health.

The V and J genes are TRBV4-1 and TRBJ2-5, with D hard to call. Germline V gene sequence: CDR1 MGHRA, CDR2 YSYEKL. Trimming stripped 0 bases from V and 4 bases from J, with 12 bases between. This CDR3 region has 15 residues. The CDR3 nucleotides read TGCGCCAGCAGCCAAGAGATCTCCATTCCAGAGACCCAGTACTTC. This gives the protein CASSQEISIPETQYF.

The chain employs TRBV11-2 and TRBJ2-3; TRBD2 matches at 11 bases. The V gene's germline CDR1 is SGHAT and CDR2 FQNNGV. J gave up 2 bases and V 1 base, and 8 bases lay outside the gene matches. This CDR3 is 18 amino acids long. CDR3 in amino acids: CASSLGTSGRGSTDTQYF. The CDR3 bases are TGTGCCAGCAGCTTAGGGACTAGCGGGCGCGGTTCCACAGATACGCAGTATTTT.

This sequence joins TRBV19 and TRBJ1-2, with TRBD1 matching over 9 bases. The V gene's germline CDR1 is LNHDA and CDR2 SQIVND (reference sequence). V was clipped by 6 bases and J by 5 bases; unmatched bases: 4. The CDR3 runs 13 residues. The CDR3 nucleotides are TGTGCCAGTAGCCCTGGACAGGGGTATGGCTACACCTTC. It specifies CASSPGQGYGYTF.

The chain combines TRBV2 with TRBJ1-4; D is undetermined. This CDR3 spans 14 amino acids. The ends were cut back, 3 bases at V and 0 bases at J, with 5 bases in the middle. Germline CDR1 reads SNHLY; CDR2 reads FYNNEI. In DNA, the CDR3 is TGTGCCAGCAGTGAGACACCAACTAATGAAAAACTGTTTTTT. Its protein is CASSETPTNEKLFF.

Only a few counts were recorded for this clone. This chain connects TRBV25-1 to TRBJ2-2, with D unclear. This CDR3 has 18 amino acids. V was clipped by 5 bases and J by 1 base, with 20 bases between them. Looked up from germline, CDR1 is MGHDK and CDR2 is SYGVNS. CDR3 nucleotides: TGTGCCAGCAGTCCCGTTTCCTCTGTGAGTCAGAACACCGGGGAGCTGTTTTTT. Its protein product is CASSPVSSVSQNTGELFF.

The gene calls are TRBV19 and TRBJ1-6; D unresolved. Looked up from germline, CDR1 is LNHDA and CDR2 is SQIVND (reference sequence). V lost 6 bases and J 10 bases, leaving 10 bases between the germline ends. The CDR3 consists of 12 residues. Written as DNA, the CDR3 is TGTGCCAGTAGCCTGCTCGGCTCACCCCTCCACTTT. Translating gives CASSLLGSPLHF.

The J gene is TRBJ2-1, the V gene TRBV27; unclear D gene. There are 13 residues in the CDR3. The germline V and J ends were trimmed by 4 bases and 5 bases, with 9 bases remaining between them. The germline V gene encodes CDR1 MNHEY and CDR2 SMNVEV (reference sequence). This CDR3 reads CASSWTPNNEQFF. CDR3 in DNA: TGTGCCAGCAGTTGGACCCCTAACAATGAGCAGTTCTTC.

CDR3 sequence: CASSSGQGGRNTEAFF. The CDR3 DNA is TGTGCCAGCAGTTCTGGACAGGGGGGTAGGAACACTGAAGCTTTCTTT. The chain has TRBV27 and TRBJ1-1; 10 bases match TRBD1. Germline CDR1 MNHEY, CDR2 SMNVEV (reference sequence). CDR3 length equals 16 residues. The V and J ends lost 4 bases and 1 base, in that order; junction bases with no gene match: 6.